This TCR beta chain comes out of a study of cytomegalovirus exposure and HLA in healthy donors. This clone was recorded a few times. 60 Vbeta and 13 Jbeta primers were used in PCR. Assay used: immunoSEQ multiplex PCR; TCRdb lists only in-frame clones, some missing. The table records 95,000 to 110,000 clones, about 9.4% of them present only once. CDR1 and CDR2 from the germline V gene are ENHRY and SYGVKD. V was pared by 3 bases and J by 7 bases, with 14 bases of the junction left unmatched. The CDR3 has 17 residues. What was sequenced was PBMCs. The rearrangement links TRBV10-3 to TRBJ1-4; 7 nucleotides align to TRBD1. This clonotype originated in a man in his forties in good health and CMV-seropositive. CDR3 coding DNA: TGTGCCATCAGTGATGTCGTGACAGGGAGTGAAGTTGAAAAACTGTTTTTT. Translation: CAISDVVTGSEVEKLFF.